Sequencing of this T cell receptor (beta chain) was carried out in a study of identical twins. In regard to this clonotype: As yet, its antigen is unknown.

The cDNA had a unique molecular identifier and a template-switch universal primer site. TCRdb re-analysed the 5' RACE reads in MiXCR, keeping a single row per CDR3 protein. The sample has some 1,700,000 distinct CDR3 sequences, about 31% seen once. There are 13 residues in the CDR3. Germline CDR1 KGHDR, CDR2 SFDVKD. Trimming removed 4 bases from V and 6 bases from J; junction bases left unmatched: 1. Only healthy Caucasians were enrolled as donors. Study observations and caveats: Carriage of fewer insertions was seen in abundant cord blood beta clonotypes, whereas memory repertoires showed none. Within monozygotic twins, out-of-frame TCR alpha sharing was underestimated by the models.

This sequence was found in a newborn girl in good health. Specimen: cord blood. The genes are TRBV24-1 and TRBJ2-1, with 8 bases that match TRBD1. The CDR3 DNA reads TGTGCCACCAGTGACAGGGGGCGCAATGAGCAGTTCTTC. Its protein product is CATSDRGRNEQFF.